The rows below give T cell receptor beta chains drawn from one sample of a study of identical twins. TCRdb independently ran MiXCR on the 5' RACE reads; one entry per CDR3 protein. The sample lists about 570,000 distinct CDR3 sequences, approximately 10% occurring once. In addition, the sample was reused for a study of yellow fever vaccine responses in identical twins.

The source material was PBMCs. All receptors derive from a woman aged 18-29 years in good health. CDR3s include the opening cysteine and the closing phenylalanine or tryptophan. A D gene is named only where the DNA matches it firmly. For some rows the clone size is stated as once, few or many, or as a class when expanded; others skip it.

d_call	v_call	clone_size	j_call	cdr3_aa	cdr3_nt
.	TRBV12-3/TRBV12-4	few	TRBJ2-1	CASSSGGGPVYNEQFF	TGTGCCAGCAGTTCCGGAGGGGGGCCCGTTTACAATGAGCAGTTCTTC
.	TRBV29-1	medium-sized	TRBJ2-5	CSVPQPSGSLETQYF	TGCAGCGTTCCGCAACCTTCAGGGTCTTTAGAGACCCAGTACTTC
TRBD1	TRBV7-9	.	TRBJ2-1	CASSLAGTDDLVF	TGTGCCAGCAGCTTAGCGGGGACAGATGACTTGGTCTTC
TRBD2	TRBV29-1	many	TRBJ2-7	CSVEAGGFYEQYF	TGCAGCGTTGAGGCGGGAGGCTTCTACGAGCAGTACTTC
.	TRBV5-1	many	TRBJ2-2	CASSSQRFDTGELFF	TGCGCCAGCAGCTCCCAGAGGTTTGACACCGGGGAGCTGTTTTTT
.	TRBV15	many	TRBJ2-1	CATSREGFGEQFF	TGTGCCACCAGCAGAGAGGGCTTTGGTGAGCAGTTCTTC
.	TRBV10-3	.	TRBJ2-3	CAIGGVRVPGEQATDTQYF	TGTGCCATCGGTGGGGTGAGGGTTCCCGGAGAGCAAGCCACAGATACGCAGTATTTT
TRBD2	TRBV29-1	few	TRBJ2-3	CSVLGLAGGLGTDTQYF	TGCAGCGTGTTGGGACTAGCGGGAGGTTTGGGCACAGATACGCAGTATTTT
TRBD1	TRBV5-6	.	TRBJ1-6	CASSPIGQGGNSPLHF	TGTGCCAGCAGCCCCATCGGACAAGGGGGCAATTCACCCCTCCACTTT
.	TRBV7-2	.	TRBJ2-7	CASSLETRGEQYF	TGTGCCAGCAGCTTGGAGACGCGAGGCGAGCAGTACTTC
TRBD2	TRBV12-3/TRBV12-4	many	TRBJ2-2	CASSSQAGVRSGELFF	TGTGCCAGCAGTTCCCAAGCGGGGGTGAGGTCCGGGGAGCTGTTTTTT
TRBD1	TRBV7-7	few	TRBJ1-1	CASSRDSNTEAFF	TGTGCTAGCAGCCGGGACAGTAACACTGAAGCTTTCTTT
TRBD2	TRBV7-8	.	TRBJ2-7	CASSHPGSSGNYEQYF	TGTGCCAGCAGCCACCCAGGGTCTAGCGGGAACTACGAGCAGTACTTC
.	TRBV28	many	TRBJ2-7	CASSSWDGLYEQYF	TGTGCCAGCAGTTCCTGGGACGGACTATACGAGCAGTACTTC
.	TRBV5-1	.	TRBJ2-5	CASSLAVGERETQYF	TGCGCCAGCAGCTTGGCGGTCGGGGAGCGAGAGACCCAGTACTTC
.	TRBV2	few	TRBJ1-5	CASSEGVHSNQPQHF	TGTGCCAGCAGTGAAGGGGTACATAGCAATCAGCCCCAGCATTTT
.	TRBV4-2	.	TRBJ2-7	CASSQGAAGNPYEQYF	TGTGCCAGCAGCCAAGGGGCCGCCGGGAACCCCTACGAGCAGTACTTC
.	TRBV11-3	.	TRBJ2-1	CASSLGPIRDEQFF	TGTGCCAGCAGCCTAGGCCCGATTAGGGATGAGCAGTTCTTC
.	TRBV20-1	few	TRBJ1-5	CSAAWTLDQPQHF	TGCAGTGCTGCCTGGACACTGGATCAGCCCCAGCATTTT
.	TRBV28	many	TRBJ2-7	CASSRNQDPYEQYF	TGTGCCAGCAGCCGTAACCAGGACCCCTACGAGCAGTACTTC
TRBD1	TRBV2	.	TRBJ2-7	CASGLTGGYEQYF	TGTGCCAGCGGGTTGACAGGGGGTTACGAGCAGTACTTC
TRBD2	TRBV12-3/TRBV12-4	many	TRBJ2-5	CASSLGPSGLAETQYF	TGTGCCAGCAGTTTAGGCCCAAGCGGACTAGCGGAGACCCAGTACTTC
TRBD2	TRBV7-9	few	TRBJ2-2	CASSPRLAGITGELFF	TGTGCCAGCAGCCCGAGACTAGCGGGGATCACCGGGGAGCTGTTTTTT
.	TRBV11-2	few	TRBJ1-5	CASSLDFWGNQPQHF	TGTGCCAGCAGCTTAGATTTTTGGGGGAATCAGCCCCAGCATTTT
TRBD1	TRBV20-1	.	TRBJ2-5	CSARGTDQETQYF	TGCAGTGCACGAGGGACAGACCAAGAGACCCAGTACTTC
.	TRBV5-6	.	TRBJ2-7	CASSPILSPGGDEQYF	TGTGCCAGCAGCCCCATCTTGTCTCCCGGTGGGGACGAGCAGTACTTC
.	TRBV6-4	many	TRBJ2-2	CASSDSPNGELFF	TGTGCCAGCAGTGACTCCCCTAACGGGGAGCTGTTTTTT
.	TRBV12-3/TRBV12-4	many	TRBJ1-3	CASSLWGSGNTIYF	TGTGCCAGCAGTTTGTGGGGATCTGGAAACACCATATATTTT
.	TRBV2	.	TRBJ2-7	CASSDLVYEQYF	TGTGCCAGCAGTGATCTCGTTTACGAGCAGTACTTC
.	TRBV12-3/TRBV12-4	many	TRBJ2-1	CASSPLQGGPYNEQFF	TGTGCCAGCAGCCCTTTACAGGGGGGGCCCTACAATGAGCAGTTCTTC
.	TRBV20-1	many	TRBJ1-2	CSARLRILGYGYTF	TGCAGTGCTAGACTCAGGATCCTCGGCTATGGCTACACCTTC
.	TRBV12-5	few	TRBJ2-1	CASASPAFYNEQFF	TGTGCTAGTGCCTCCCCCGCCTTCTACAATGAGCAGTTCTTC
.	TRBV3-1	.	TRBJ2-1	CASSQETPTIPNEQFF	TGTGCCAGCAGCCAAGAGACACCGACTATCCCCAATGAGCAGTTCTTC
.	TRBV12-3/TRBV12-4	many	TRBJ2-5	CASSLAPSSGRVWTQYF	TGTGCCAGCAGTTTAGCCCCCTCCAGCGGGCGGGTCTGGACCCAGTACTTC
.	TRBV9	few	TRBJ2-5	CASSAQGWETQYF	TGTGCCAGCAGCGCACAGGGATGGGAGACCCAGTACTTC
TRBD1	TRBV4-1	few	TRBJ2-3	CASSQGQGPDTQYF	TGCGCCAGCAGCCAAGGACAGGGCCCAGATACGCAGTATTTT
TRBD1	TRBV7-9	.	TRBJ1-6	CASRIDRGYNSPLHF	TGTGCCAGCAGGATTGACAGGGGGTATAATTCACCCCTCCACTTT
.	TRBV20-1	.	TRBJ2-3	CSASLTQGTDTQYF	TGCAGTGCTAGCCTCACCCAGGGCACAGATACGCAGTATTTT
.	TRBV7-2	many	TRBJ2-7	CASSTQTATSYEQYF	TGTGCCAGCAGCACCCAGACAGCCACGTCCTACGAGCAGTACTTC
.	TRBV6-1	.	TRBJ1-4	CASRGAGYGEKLFF	TGTGCCAGCAGAGGCGCGGGGTACGGTGAAAAACTGTTTTTT
.	TRBV10-3	many	TRBJ2-3	CAIRTTTDTQYF	TGTGCCATCAGGACTACCACAGATACGCAGTATTTT
TRBD1	TRBV28	.	TRBJ2-7	CASSFDRGFTRGYEQYF	TGTGCCAGCAGTTTCGACAGGGGATTCACAAGAGGCTACGAGCAGTACTTC
TRBD2	TRBV7-9	many	TRBJ2-3	CASSSREAGATDTQYF	TGTGCCAGCAGCTCCCGGGAAGCGGGGGCCACAGATACGCAGTATTTT
TRBD1	TRBV15	many	TRBJ2-2	CATSRDRVAGELFF	TGTGCCACCAGCAGGGACAGGGTGGCCGGGGAGCTGTTTTTT
.	TRBV4-1	.	TRBJ2-5	CASSQAPDKKETQYF	TGCGCCAGCAGCCAAGCTCCAGACAAAAAAGAGACCCAGTACTTC
TRBD2	TRBV7-2	.	TRBJ2-1	CASSSTSGRAGYEQFF	TGTGCCAGCAGCTCTACTAGCGGGAGGGCTGGGTATGAGCAGTTCTTC
.	TRBV18	.	TRBJ2-7	CASSPTMSSYEQYF	TGTGCCAGCTCCCCGACAATGAGCTCCTACGAGCAGTACTTC